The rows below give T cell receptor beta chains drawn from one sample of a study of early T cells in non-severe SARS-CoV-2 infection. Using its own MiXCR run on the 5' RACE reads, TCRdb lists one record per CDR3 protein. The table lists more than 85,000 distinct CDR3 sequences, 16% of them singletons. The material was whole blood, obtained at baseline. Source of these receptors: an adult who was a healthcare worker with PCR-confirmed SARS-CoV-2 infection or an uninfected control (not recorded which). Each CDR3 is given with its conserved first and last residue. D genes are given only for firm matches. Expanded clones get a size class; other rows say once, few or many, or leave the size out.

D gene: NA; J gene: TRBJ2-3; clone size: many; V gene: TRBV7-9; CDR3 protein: CASSPRPTRSDTQYF; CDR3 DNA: TGTGCCAGCAGCCCAAGACCAACTAGATCTGATACGCAGTATTTT
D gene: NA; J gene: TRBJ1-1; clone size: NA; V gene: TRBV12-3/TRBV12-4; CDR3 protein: CASNIPAGTSNTEAFF; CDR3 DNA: TGTGCCAGCAATATTCCAGCCGGGACATCGAACACTGAAGCTTTCTTT
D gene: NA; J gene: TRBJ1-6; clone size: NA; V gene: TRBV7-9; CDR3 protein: CASSPGNRSPLHF; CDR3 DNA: TGTGCCAGCAGCCCAGGGAATCGATCACCCCTCCACTTT
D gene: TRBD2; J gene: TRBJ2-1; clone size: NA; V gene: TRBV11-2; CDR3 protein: CASSLDGLVVEQFF; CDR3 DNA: TGTGCCAGCAGCTTAGATGGACTAGTAGTTGAGCAGTTCTTC
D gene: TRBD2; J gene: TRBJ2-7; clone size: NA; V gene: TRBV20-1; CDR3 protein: CSARDMTSLSRYEQYF; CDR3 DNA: TGCAGTGCTAGAGATATGACTAGCCTCAGCCGATACGAGCAGTACTTC
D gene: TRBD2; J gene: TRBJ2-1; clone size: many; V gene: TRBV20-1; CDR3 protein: CSALSPAGGAYNEQFF; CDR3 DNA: TGCAGTGCCCTATCACCAGCGGGAGGAGCCTACAATGAGCAGTTCTTC
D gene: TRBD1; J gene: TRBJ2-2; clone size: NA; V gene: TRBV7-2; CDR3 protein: CASSSDLPQGGGELFF; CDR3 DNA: TGTGCCAGCAGCTCGGACCTACCACAGGGGGGCGGGGAGCTGTTTTTT
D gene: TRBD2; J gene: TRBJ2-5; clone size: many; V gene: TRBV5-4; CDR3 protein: CASSDLGGPETQYF; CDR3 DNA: TGTGCCAGCAGTGACCTGGGAGGGCCAGAGACCCAGTACTTC
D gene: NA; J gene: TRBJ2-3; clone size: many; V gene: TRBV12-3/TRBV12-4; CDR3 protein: CASSRDWTSTDTQYF; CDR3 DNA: TGTGCCAGCAGTAGAGACTGGACTAGCACAGATACGCAGTATTTT
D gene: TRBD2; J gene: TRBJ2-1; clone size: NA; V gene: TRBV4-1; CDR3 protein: CASSQERSGGHNEQFF; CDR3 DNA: TGCGCCAGCAGCCAAGAACGCAGCGGGGGTCACAATGAGCAGTTCTTC
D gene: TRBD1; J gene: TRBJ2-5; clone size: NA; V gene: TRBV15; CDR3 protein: CATGKTGEQETQYF; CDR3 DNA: TGTGCCACCGGCAAAACAGGGGAACAGGAGACCCAGTACTTC
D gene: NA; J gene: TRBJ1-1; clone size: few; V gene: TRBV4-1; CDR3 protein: CASSQDRARSKGGAFF; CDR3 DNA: TGCGCCAGCAGCCAAGATCGCGCCAGGTCAAAGGGAGGAGCTTTCTTT